The following is a TCR beta chain sequence with its context. As yet, its antigen is unknown. The data were obtained in a study of T cells in localized non-small cell lung cancer. Germline-derived CDR1 and CDR2 are SGHVS and FQNEAQ. Trimming removed 5 bases from V and 2 bases from J, with 16 bases in between. This CDR3 contains 15 residues. Overall study results and limits: Of the top 100 tumor clones, median about 53 were in adjacent lung, 25 to 35 among its top 100. Exceeding tumor, uninvolved adjacent lung had the highest T cell clonality.

Generated by immunoSEQ multiplex PCR, the TCRdb table keeps only in-frame clones and is missing some. The repertoire consists of around 130,000 clones, with about 90% occurring once and the leading ten covering about 1.5%. V and J are TRBV7-8 and TRBJ2-7; TRBD1 is a possible D gene (6 bases). This specimen consisted of peripheral blood, obtained before any cancer treatment. This TCR derives from a female donor older than 55 with stage I lung adenocarcinoma. The CDR3, as DNA: TGTGCCAGCAGCAAGAGACAGGAAACACCCTACGAGCAGTACTTC. It is translated as CASSKRQETPYEQYF.